This passage covers 26 T cell receptor beta chains from one sample sequenced in a study of OX40 agonist ivuxolimab in advanced cancers. Generated by immunoSEQ multiplex PCR, the TCRdb table keeps only in-frame clones and is missing some. Here the sample spans around 150,000 clones, around 94% being singletons. Specimen: CD4+ or CD8+ T cells sorted from blood, collected in a trial of the OX40 agonist ivuxolimab. These receptors all stem from an adult with an advanced solid tumor such as melanoma, head and neck, liver or kidney cancer.

The V and J genes are TRBV19 and TRBJ2-7; D possibly corresponds to TRBD2 (6 bases). The CDR3 has 14 amino acids. Trimming stripped 1 base from V and 0 bases from J, with 7 bases between. The germline V gene encodes CDR1 LNHDA and CDR2 SQIVND (reference sequence). The CDR3 region has the DNA TGTGCCAGTAGTATAGCGGGAGACTCCTACGAGCAGTACTTC. Residues: CASSIAGDSYEQYF.

This clone was seen just once. The gene calls are TRBV29-1 and TRBJ1-2; the match to TRBD1 covers 7 bases. The CDR3 extends over 12 amino acids. The V segment lost 6 bases and the J segment 3 bases; nucleotides outside the gene matches: 4. Germline V gives CDR1 SQVTM, CDR2 ANQGSEA. The CDR3 here is CSVDGTDYGYTF. CDR3 nucleotide sequence: TGCAGCGTCGACGGGACAGACTATGGCTACACCTTC.

The rearrangement uses TRBV5-8 and TRBJ2-7; 7 nucleotides align to TRBD1. V gave up 4 bases and J gave up 7 bases; unmatched junction bases: 14. This CDR3 comprises 15 residues. Germline V gene sequence: CDR1 SGHTS, CDR2 YDEGEE. The CDR3 DNA reads as TGTGCCAGCAGCCGGCCCAGACAGGGCTCCCGAGAGCAGTACTTC. It encodes CASSRPRQGSREQYF.

V is TRBV6-4 and J is TRBJ2-3; D ambiguous. This CDR3 is 16 amino acids long. V gave up 3 bases and J gave up 4 bases, with 17 bases separating them. CDR1 is MRHNA and CDR2 is SNTAGT in the germline V gene. In nucleotides, the CDR3 is TGTGCCAGCAGTGAAGTGGCTACCACCGCGGCAGATACGCAGTATTTT. Translation gives CASSEVATTAADTQYF.

The chain uses TRBV18 and TRBJ2-7; maybe TRBD1 (6 bases). Trimming cost V 2 bases and J 6 bases, with 17 bases left between them. This CDR3 comprises 15 residues. Germline V gene lookup returns CDR1 KGHSH and CDR2 LQKENI. The CDR3 DNA reads as TGTGCCAGCTCACCAGGAACAGGGTCAAGGGGCGAGCAGTACTTC. It is translated as CASSPGTGSRGEQYF. The full variable domain, completed using reference TRBV18 and TRBJ2-7, is NAGVMQNPRHLVRRRGQEARLRCSPMKGHSHVYWYRQLPEEGLKFMVYLQKENIIDESGMPKERFSAEFPKEGPSILRIQQVVRGDSAAYFCASSPGTGSRGEQYFGPGTRLTVT.

The rearrangement uses TRBV2 and TRBJ2-1; TRBD2 is a possible D gene (6 bases). CDR3 size: 13 residues. V dropped 4 bases and J dropped 9 bases, with 13 bases sitting between them. Per the germline V gene, CDR1 is SNHLY and CDR2 is FYNNEI. The CDR3 sequence: CASSVNRGGEQFF. The CDR3 DNA follows: TGTGCCAGCAGTGTTAATCGGGGAGGTGAGCAGTTCTTC.

The chain links TRBV14 to TRBJ2-7; 11 bases match TRBD2. V lost 4 bases, J lost 4 bases, and 9 bases stayed unmatched. The CDR3 extends over 16 amino acids. Germline loops: CDR1 SGHDN, CDR2 FVKESK. The CDR3 nucleotides are TGTGCCAGCAGCCCCTACGGTAGCGGGAGGGCGTACGAGCAGTACTTC. This encodes CASSPYGSGRAYEQYF.

The V call is TRBV30, the J call TRBJ1-2; 8 bases agree with TRBD1. Per the germline V gene, CDR1 is GTSNPN and CDR2 is SVGIG (reference sequence). The CDR3 has 15 amino acids. Trimming took 3 bases from V and 8 from J; bases not matched to a gene: 14. CDR3 DNA: TGTGCCTGGAGGAAATTTACAGGGGGACTGGGGGGCTACACCTTC. It encodes CAWRKFTGGLGGYTF.

A note on this clone: The same CDR3 also results from other DNA sequences found in this sample. The chain joins TRBV29-1 to TRBJ1-5; 7 bases align to TRBD1. The V and J ends lost 4 bases and 4 bases, in that order; junction bases with no gene match: 1. Germline assignment: CDR1 SQVTM and CDR2 ANQGSEA. This CDR3 region has 12 residues. The CDR3 is CSVGQGNQPQHF. The CDR3 DNA follows: TGCAGCGTTGGACAGGGAAATCAGCCCCAGCATTTT.

The chain recombines TRBV5-1 with TRBJ2-1, with TRBD2 matching over 7 bases. This CDR3 contains 14 residues. CDR1 and CDR2 from the germline V gene are SGHRS and YFSETQ. The junction had 13 bases not matched to a gene; V was cut back by 8 bases and J by 8 bases. CDR3 in DNA: TGCGCCAGTAAGGAAGCGGGAACGGGGGATGAGCAGTTCTTC. Protein sequence: CASKEAGTGDEQFF.

The chain is built from TRBV5-6 and TRBJ1-4; D gene unclear. Trimming took 4 bases from V and 4 from J, leaving 11 bases between them. Germline V gene data show CDR1 as SGHDT and CDR2 as YYEEEE. This CDR3 is built from 14 residues. Here the CDR3 DNA reads TGTGCCAGCAGCGTGACGGACTATAATGAAAAACTGTTTTTT. It translates to CASSVTDYNEKLFF.

The chain joins TRBV28 to TRBJ1-2, with D hard to call. The CDR3 has 11 residues. CDR1 and CDR2 from the germline V gene are MDHEN and SYDVKM. Trimming stripped 6 bases from V and 3 bases from J, with 5 bases between. DNA for the CDR3: TGTGCCAGCAGCCCCCACTATGGCTACACCTTC. It encodes CASSPHYGYTF.

This clone was seen a single time. The rearrangement joins TRBV18 to TRBJ1-1; TRBD1 is a possible D gene (6 bases). Germline V gene lookup returns CDR1 KGHSH and CDR2 LQKENI. Between the trimmed V and J ends, which lost 3 bases and 4 bases, there was a span of 12 bases. This CDR3 spans 14 amino acids. The CDR3 DNA follows: TGTGCCAGCTCACCCCTCAGACAGGCCACTGAAGCTTTCTTT. This codes for CASSPLRQATEAFF.

Details on this clone: This specimen includes other DNA sequences encoding the same CDR3. The V and J genes are TRBV18 and TRBJ1-1; no clear D. This CDR3 region has 13 residues. Germline V gene data show CDR1 as KGHSH and CDR2 as LQKENI. The V end was cut by 3 bases, the J end by 1 base, with 6 bases between. CDR3 region: CASSPQENTEAFF. The CDR3 nucleotides are TGTGCCAGCTCACCGCAAGAGAACACTGAAGCTTTCTTT.

V gene TRBV9 combines with J gene TRBJ2-1; a possible D gene is TRBD1 (6 bases). The CDR3 is made up of 12 amino acids. Trimming took 3 bases from V and 10 from J, leaving 11 bases between them. Germline V CDR1 and CDR2: SGDLS, YYNGEE. The CDR3 region has the DNA TGTGCCAGCAGCGCCTGGACAGCCGAGCAGTTCTTC. The encoded protein is CASSAWTAEQFF.

The chain employs TRBV6-5 and TRBJ1-5; maybe TRBD1 (6 bases). CDR1 and CDR2 (germline): MNHEY, SVGAGI. V lost 2 bases to trimming and J lost 4 bases, with 9 bases between them. CDR3 length: 14 amino acids. Here the CDR3 reads CASSYAGANQPQHF. The DNA of the CDR3 is TGTGCCAGCAGTTACGCGGGGGCGAATCAGCCCCAGCATTTT.

J is TRBJ2-2 and V is TRBV14; D not certain. This CDR3 spans 16 amino acids. Germline-derived CDR1 and CDR2 are SGHDN and FVKESK. V lost 6 bases and J lost 4, with 18 bases in between. CDR3 residues: CASSLRAPRPTGELFF. CDR3 bases: TGTGCCAGCAGTCTTAGGGCTCCTCGCCCCACCGGGGAGCTGTTTTTT.

The chain employs TRBV14 and TRBJ1-1; D remains unclear. Germline V gives CDR1 SGHDN, CDR2 FVKESK. The germline V and J ends were trimmed by 1 base and 6 bases, with 9 bases remaining between them. CDR3 size: 13 residues. CDR3 residues: CASSQVGYAEAFF. CDR3 sequence (DNA): TGTGCCAGCAGCCAAGTGGGTTACGCTGAAGCTTTCTTT.

The CDR3 DNA is TGTGCCAGCAGTTTATCCGGGACAGGGGGGAACTACGAGCAGTACTTC. Translating gives CASSLSGTGGNYEQYF. The genes are TRBV28 and TRBJ2-7; 11 nucleotides line up with TRBD1. The CDR3 has 16 residues. In germline, CDR1 is MDHEN, CDR2 SYDVKM. V was pared by 1 base and J by 3 bases, with 5 bases of the junction left unmatched.

V is TRBV7-3 and J is TRBJ2-3; D might be TRBD1 or TRBD2, each matching 5 bases. Trimming removed 4 bases at V and 0 bases at J, with 20 bases between. Germline V lookup: CDR1 SGHTA, CDR2 FQGTGA. There are 18 residues in the CDR3. The CDR3 region has the DNA TGTGCCAGCAGCTCTCGGGACCCTACGCGCCCTAGCACAGATACGCAGTATTTT. Its protein is CASSSRDPTRPSTDTQYF.

The table lists this clone with a few counts. V usage is TRBV5-1 and J usage is TRBJ1-4; unclear D gene. The V end was cut by 4 bases, the J end by 0 bases, with 13 bases between. The length of the CDR3 is 16 residues. CDR1 and CDR2 (germline): SGHRS, YFSETQ. CDR3 in DNA: TGCGCCAGCAGCCGACCCTTCAATGCAACTAATGAAAAACTGTTTTTT. Translation gives CASSRPFNATNEKLFF. The complete variable domain, with remaining parts taken from reference TRBV5-1 and TRBJ1-4, reads KAGVTQTPRYLIKTRGQQVTLSCSPISGHRSVSWYQQTPGQGLQFLFEYFSETQRNKGNFPGRFSGRQFSNSRSEMNVSTLELGDSALYLCASSRPFNATNEKLFFGSGTQLSVL.

CDR3 sequence reads: CASSQDGTGGAGYGYTF. For the CDR3, the DNA is TGCGCCAGCAGCCAAGATGGGACAGGGGGCGCTGGCTATGGCTACACCTTC. The rearrangement joins TRBV4-3 to TRBJ1-2; 12 positions match TRBD1. V trimming: 0 bases; J trimming: 4 bases; junction bases outside the gene matches: 6. The CDR3 runs 17 residues. Germline V gives CDR1 LGHNA, CDR2 YSLEER.

Comments on this clone: This sample includes further DNA sequences coding for the same CDR3. The chain has TRBV5-4 and TRBJ2-6; 14 nucleotides agree with TRBD2. This CDR3 region has 20 residues. Trimming took 6 bases from V and 0 from J; bases not matched to a gene: 11. Germline CDR1 SGHNT, CDR2 YYREEE (reference sequence). DNA of the CDR3: TGTGCCAGCACAGGACTAGCGGGGGGATCGGCCCGCTCTGGGGCCAACGTCCTGACTTTC. Its translation: CASTGLAGGSARSGANVLTF.

This clone occurred once. This chain connects TRBV5-6 to TRBJ1-6; D possibly corresponds to TRBD1 (5 bases). Germline CDR1 and CDR2: SGHDT and YYEEEE. The CDR3 is made up of 15 amino acids. V dropped 1 base and J dropped 6 bases, with 11 bases sitting between them. CDR3 nucleotide sequence: TGTGCCAGCAGCTTGCAACCTAGGGGTAATTCACCCCTCCACTTT. Amino acids: CASSLQPRGNSPLHF.

The CDR3 nucleotides are TGTGCCAGCACCTTGCCGAGTCAGCCCCAGCATTTT. Translated: CASTLPSQPQHF. V usage is TRBV28 and J usage is TRBJ1-5; D is unresolved. The CDR3 length is 12 residues. V was trimmed by 7 bases and J by 6 bases, leaving 10 bases between them. CDR1 is MDHEN, CDR2 SYDVKM, per germline.

The chain carries TRBV25-1 and TRBJ2-4; the D is unclear. Trimming pared 2 bases from V and 2 bases from J, leaving 7 bases between. The germline V gene encodes CDR1 MGHDK and CDR2 SYGVNS. There are 14 residues in the CDR3. The CDR3 DNA reads TGTGCCAGCAGTGAAAGTGGGTCCAAAAACATTCAGTACTTC. Amino acids: CASSESGSKNIQYF.